These 20 T cell receptor beta chains originate from one sample sequenced in a study of radiation and T cells in renal cell carcinoma. Time point specified: baseline pretreatment blood. Treatment in this sample: 15 Gy SBRT to primary tumor, nephrectomy 4 weeks later. Only in-frame clones appear in the TCRdb table, and some are missing; sequencing was by immunoSEQ multiplex PCR. The data show under 55,000 clones, about 83% seen once. The sequences come from blood, collected from a patient whose treatment included radiotherapy and nephrectomy. These receptors all stem from a woman between 65 and 79 years old with renal cell carcinoma.

This chain joins TRBV7-9 and TRBJ2-3; TRBD1 agrees at 8 bases. This CDR3 is 15 amino acids long. The ends lost 5 bases at V and 1 base at J; junction bases unmatched: 5. Looked up from germline, CDR1 is SEHNR and CDR2 is FQNEAQ (reference sequence). The CDR3 region has the DNA TGTGCCAGCAGCCCCGGGACAGGAGGCACAGATACGCAGTATTTT. This translates into CASSPGTGGTDTQYF. The entire variable domain, with the rest obtained from reference TRBV7-9 and TRBJ2-3, is as follows: DTGVSQNPRHKITKRGQNVTFRCDPISEHNRLYWYRQTLGQGPEFLTYFQNEAQLEKSRLLSDRFSAERPKGSFSTLEIQRTEQGDSAMYLCASSPGTGGTDTQYFGPGTRLTVL.

This clone was seen only once. V and J are TRBV5-4 and TRBJ2-7; 9 bases align to TRBD1. CDR1 SGHNT and CDR2 YYREEE come from the germline V gene (reference sequence). V shed 0 bases and J 5 bases; nucleotides not matched to a gene: 3. The CDR3 covers 14 residues. CDR3 sequence (DNA): TGTGCCAGCAGCTTGGAACAGGGGGCAAACGAGCAGTACTTC. Protein product: CASSLEQGANEQYF.

The count of this clone is one. This chain joins TRBV5-1 and TRBJ2-7; D is uncertain. V lost 4 bases, J lost 0 bases, and 5 bases lay in between. CDR1 SGHRS and CDR2 YFSETQ come from the germline V gene. The CDR3 loop spans 12 amino acids. CDR3 in DNA: TGCGCCAGCAGCGATACCTCCTACGAGCAGTACTTC. Encoded protein: CASSDTSYEQYF.

This chain uses TRBV10-3 with TRBJ2-1; 8 positions agree with TRBD2. CDR3 length equals 14 residues. CDR1 is ENHRY, CDR2 SYGVKD, per germline. V dropped 7 bases and J dropped 5; count of bases not matched to a gene: 7. The CDR3 loop reads CAITSGSTNNEQFF. For the CDR3, the DNA is TGTGCCATCACCAGCGGGAGTACGAACAATGAGCAGTTCTTC.

J is TRBJ1-5 and V is TRBV5-5; a weak D match, TRBD1 (6 bases). The CDR3 covers 16 residues. From germline, CDR1 is SGHKS and CDR2 YYEKEE (reference sequence). Deletions cut 1 base from V and 5 bases from J, with 16 bases between. This chain's CDR3 is CASSLSGGQVDQPQHF. CDR3 nucleotides: TGTGCCAGCAGCTTGTCGGGGGGGCAGGTCGATCAGCCCCAGCATTTT.

This chain uses TRBV2 with TRBJ2-5; D uncertain. Germline V gives CDR1 SNHLY, CDR2 FYNNEI. Trimming stripped 3 bases from V and 3 bases from J, with 8 bases between. The CDR3 consists of 13 residues. CDR3 protein: CASSDGPKETQYF. The CDR3 region has the DNA TGTGCCAGCAGTGATGGACCTAAAGAGACCCAGTACTTC.

The CDR3 DNA is TGTGCTAGTGGTTCGCCCGGGGGTGGCCAAGAGACCCAGTACTTC. Translated: CASGSPGGGQETQYF. The rearrangement joins TRBV12-5 to TRBJ2-5, with D maybe TRBD2 (6 bases). V was cut by 4 bases and J by 1 base, with 13 bases left in between. CDR3 length: 15 residues. Germline V gene sequence: CDR1 LGHNT, CDR2 FRNRAP.

This clone was counted between two and nine times. This sample includes further DNA sequences coding for the same CDR3. V is TRBV30 and J is TRBJ1-5; possible D gene TRBD1, 5 bases. This CDR3 has 14 amino acids. Trimming took off 0 bases at V and 0 bases at J, with 6 bases between the two ends. Germline lookup yields CDR1 GTSNPN and CDR2 SVGIG (reference sequence). CDR3 nucleotides: TGTGCCTGGAGTGTACAGGCTAGCAATCAGCCCCAGCATTTT. Its protein is CAWSVQASNQPQHF.

The chain couples TRBV6-1 to TRBJ1-5; 9 nucleotides align to TRBD1. This CDR3 region has 14 residues. V was clipped by 5 bases and J by 6 bases; unmatched bases: 5. Germline CDR1 is MNHNS and CDR2 is SASEGT. The DNA of the CDR3 is TGTGCCAGCAGTTCAGGACAGGGGTCTCAGCCCCAGCATTTT. Amino acids: CASSSGQGSQPQHF.

The genes are TRBV6-6 and TRBJ1-2; D is perhaps TRBD1 (5 bases). The CDR3 is 16 residues long. The V gene lost 0 bases and the J gene lost 6 bases, with 17 bases spanning the gap. Germline V gene lookup returns CDR1 MNHNY and CDR2 SVGAGI (reference sequence). The CDR3 here is CASSYSTGGVSDGYTF. CDR3 coding DNA: TGTGCCAGCAGTTACTCCACCGGGGGGGTCTCCGATGGCTACACCTTC.

A few counts support this clone. The rearrangement links TRBV5-6 to TRBJ1-2, with D tentatively TRBD1 (5 bases). The CDR3 is 15 residues long. Germline V gene sequence: CDR1 SGHDT, CDR2 YYEEEE. V lost 5 bases and J 4 bases, leaving 18 bases between the germline ends. CDR3 residues: CASRKLGGKAYGYTF. CDR3 coding DNA: TGTGCCAGCAGGAAACTCGGGGGGAAAGCCTATGGCTACACCTTC.

V usage is TRBV5-1 and J usage is TRBJ2-7; TRBD1 matches 8 bases. The CDR3 is made up of 13 amino acids. Germline CDR1 reads SGHRS; CDR2 reads YFSETQ. The trim removed 4 bases at V and 4 bases at J, leaving 4 bases unmatched. Here the CDR3 DNA reads TGCGCCAGCAGCGGTGACAGGGGATACGAGCAGTACTTC. Its protein is CASSGDRGYEQYF.

The chain joins TRBV6-5 to TRBJ1-1; 7 positions agree with TRBD1. Germline V gene lookup returns CDR1 MNHEY and CDR2 SVGAGI. J was trimmed by 5 bases and V by 0 bases; bases with no gene match: 9. The CDR3 consists of 16 residues. Here the CDR3 DNA reads TGTGCCAGCAGTTACTCGGGACAGAGTCCGCGAACTGAAGCTTTCTTT. This sequence encodes CASSYSGQSPRTEAFF.

The gene calls are TRBV9 and TRBJ2-3; no firm D call. Germline CDR1 reads SGDLS; CDR2 reads YYNGEE. This CDR3 region has 14 residues. Trimming shortened V by 3 bases and J by 4 bases, and 12 bases separated the two germline ends. The CDR3 here is CASSEGIKADTQYF. The CDR3 DNA sequence: TGTGCCAGCAGCGAAGGGATTAAAGCAGATACGCAGTATTTT.

This chain joins TRBV4-1 and TRBJ1-4, with D unresolved. CDR1 is MGHRA, CDR2 YSYEKL, per germline. The CDR3 runs 17 residues. Trimming pared 4 bases from V and 0 bases from J, leaving 15 bases between. DNA of the CDR3: TGCGCCAGCAGCCCTTCCTGGGCAGATGCAACTAATGAAAAACTGTTTTTT. Its translation: CASSPSWADATNEKLFF.

This chain joins TRBV7-9 and TRBJ1-1; 7 bases line up with TRBD1. V gave up 5 bases and J gave up 3 bases; unmatched junction bases: 6. There are 14 residues in the CDR3. CDR1 is SEHNR and CDR2 is FQNEAQ in the germline V gene (reference sequence). The CDR3 loop reads CASSQEQGYTEAFF. For the CDR3, the DNA is TGTGCCAGCAGCCAAGAACAGGGGTACACTGAAGCTTTCTTT. Drawing the rest from reference TRBV7-9 and TRBJ1-1, the complete variable domain is DTGVSQNPRHKITKRGQNVTFRCDPISEHNRLYWYRQTLGQGPEFLTYFQNEAQLEKSRLLSDRFSAERPKGSFSTLEIQRTEQGDSAMYLCASSQEQGYTEAFFGQGTRLTVV.

V gene TRBV10-3 combines with J gene TRBJ1-4; no firm D call. The CDR3 contains 15 residues. Germline CDR1 is ENHRY and CDR2 is SYGVKD. V gave up 3 bases and J gave up 0 bases, with 8 bases separating them. The CDR3 sequence: CAISDTRSTNEKLFF. DNA for the CDR3: TGTGCCATCAGTGATACTCGATCAACTAATGAAAAACTGTTTTTT.

This chain uses TRBV19 with TRBJ2-5, with D possibly matching TRBD2 (5 bases). The V end lost 5 bases, the J end lost 1 base, and 14 bases lay between the germline ends. Germline assignment: CDR1 LNHDA and CDR2 SQIVND (reference sequence). The CDR3 extends over 15 amino acids. The CDR3 protein is CASSPFLASQETQYF. The CDR3 bases are TGTGCCAGTAGTCCGTTTCTAGCTTCCCAAGAGACCCAGTACTTC.

This chain uses TRBV7-7 with TRBJ2-5, with 7 bases lining up with TRBD2. From germline, CDR1 is SSHAT and CDR2 FNYEAQ (reference sequence). The CDR3 extends over 15 amino acids. Unmatched junction bases numbered 2, after V lost 0 bases and J lost 1 base. The DNA for the CDR3 is TGTGCCAGCAGCTTAGCGGGGGAGGGCCAAGAGACCCAGTACTTC. Amino acid sequence: CASSLAGEGQETQYF. The entire variable domain, with the rest obtained from reference TRBV7-7 and TRBJ2-5, is as follows: GAGVSQSPRYKVTKRGQDVTLRCDPISSHATLYWYQQALGQGPEFLTYFNYEAQPDKSGLPSDRFSAERPEGSISTLTIQRTEQRDSAMYRCASSLAGEGQETQYFGPGTRLLVL.

The rearrangement links TRBV6-5 to TRBJ1-6; D call uncertain. The germline CDR1 and CDR2 sequences are MNHEY and SVGAGI. This CDR3 has 13 residues. The V gene lost 0 bases and the J gene lost 12 bases, with 9 bases spanning the gap. The CDR3 nucleotides are TGTGCCAGCAGTTACTCGGTTGGGCAACCCCTCCACTTT. Amino acids: CASSYSVGQPLHF.